These 25 T cell receptor beta chains were sequenced from one sample in a study of blood T cell repertoires in COVID-19. The repertoire was sequenced with immunoSEQ multiplex PCR; TCRdb's copy has only in-frame clones and lacks some. The sample has more than 95,000 clones, over 55% seen once. The sample was peripheral blood. The receptors come from a woman in her sixties or seventies with acute or convalescent COVID-19.

The chain carries TRBV3-1 (or the pseudogene TRBV3-2) and TRBJ1-4, with 7 bases identical to TRBD1. V was pared by 3 bases and J by 8 bases, with 12 bases of the junction left unmatched. Germline lookup yields CDR1 LGHDT and CDR2 YNNKEL (reference sequence). The CDR3 runs to 16 residues. The CDR3 DNA follows: TGTGCCAGCAGCCACCCCAGGACAGGAGGAAGCGAAAAACTGTTTTTT. The encoded protein is CASSHPRTGGSEKLFF.

The rearrangement joins TRBV18 to TRBJ2-4, with 7 positions matching TRBD1. V lost 0 bases to trimming and J lost 4 bases; unmatched junction nucleotides: 6. The CDR3 is 16 amino acids. CDR1 and CDR2 from the germline V gene are KGHSH and LQKENI. The CDR3 DNA reads TGTGCCAGCTCACCACCCAACAGGGGCACTAAAAACATTCAGTACTTC. It translates to CASSPPNRGTKNIQYF.

This rearrangement joins TRBV27 to TRBJ2-7; maybe TRBD2 (6 bases). The V end lost 5 bases, the J end lost 2 bases, and 13 bases lay between the germline ends. The CDR3 is made up of 14 amino acids. The germline CDR1 and CDR2 sequences are MNHEY and SMNVEV (reference sequence). The CDR3 region has the DNA TGTGCCAGCAGTAGCTATCCGGGGGCCTACGAGCAGTACTTC. Protein: CASSSYPGAYEQYF.

The chain links TRBV19 to TRBJ1-1; no definite D call. Germline V gene lookup returns CDR1 LNHDA and CDR2 SQIVND (reference sequence). Trimming left V 4 bases short and J 4 bases short, with 10 bases between. CDR3 length: 13 amino acids. CDR3 DNA sequence: TGTGCCAGTAGTACCCGACACTTCACTGAAGCTTTCTTT. Translating it yields CASSTRHFTEAFF.

This clone was picked up a small number of times. The chain links TRBV28 to TRBJ2-7; 8 bases map to TRBD1. J lost 0 bases, V lost 6 bases, and 4 bases had no gene match. The CDR3 contains 14 residues. Germline-derived CDR1 and CDR2 are MDHEN and SYDVKM. CDR3 amino acids: CASRDGQGSYEQYF. In DNA, the CDR3 is TGTGCCAGCAGGGATGGACAGGGCTCCTACGAGCAGTACTTC.

In its sample, this clone was seen many times. The chain employs TRBV5-1 and TRBJ2-7, with a possible D match to TRBD1 (6 bases). Trimming took 4 bases from V and 6 from J, leaving 20 bases between them. Germline lookup yields CDR1 SGHRS and CDR2 YFSETQ. The CDR3 covers 15 residues. The CDR3 loop reads CASSTSRTVLSEQYF. The CDR3 nucleotides read TGCGCCAGCAGCACCTCAAGGACAGTTCTGAGCGAGCAGTACTTC.

The gene calls are TRBV18 and TRBJ1-5; 12 bases are a match to TRBD1. The CDR3 extends over 17 amino acids. J lost 4 bases, V lost 3 bases, and 7 bases had no gene match. Germline-derived CDR1 and CDR2 are KGHSH and LQKENI. The CDR3 loop reads CASSPGTGGRRNQPQHF. The CDR3 region has the DNA TGTGCCAGCTCACCGGGGACAGGGGGCCGTAGGAATCAGCCCCAGCATTTT.

The J gene is TRBJ2-2, the V gene TRBV6-6, with D possibly being TRBD1 (6 bases). The CDR3 extends over 14 amino acids. Germline values: CDR1 MNHNY, CDR2 SVGAGI (reference sequence). Deletions cut 6 bases from V and 0 bases from J, with 8 bases between. The CDR3 protein is CASRGQTNTGELFF. The CDR3 coding sequence is TGTGCCAGCAGGGGACAAACGAACACCGGGGAGCTGTTTTTT.

The chain has TRBV21-1 and TRBJ1-1. TRBV21-1 is listed as a pseudogene. The CDR3 sequence is 18 residues long. The CDR3 DNA is TGTGCCAGCAGCAAATCTTTGATTCCGGGGAGCTGGGACACTGAAGCTTTCTTT. Its translation is CASSKSLIPGSWDTEAFF.

This clone showed up just a few times. The chain uses TRBV2 and TRBJ2-6; the D gene is possibly TRBD1 (6 bases). Per germline, CDR1 SNHLY and CDR2 FYNNEI. This CDR3 has 15 residues. Trimming stripped 3 bases from V and 4 bases from J, with 10 bases between. CDR3 residues: CASSETGVGANVLTF. The CDR3 DNA reads TGTGCCAGCAGTGAGACAGGTGTGGGGGCCAACGTCCTGACTTTC.

The chain links TRBV5-1 to TRBJ2-5; TRBD2 matches 8 bases. The length of the CDR3 is 13 residues. V lost 5 bases, J lost 4 bases, and 4 bases stayed unmatched. Per germline, CDR1 SGHRS and CDR2 YFSETQ. CDR3 bases: TGCGCCAGCAGTCCGGGACTAGTAGAGACCCAGTACTTC. Translated: CASSPGLVETQYF.

The chain joins TRBV5-6 to TRBJ2-5; TRBD2 matches at 10 bases. This CDR3 has 17 residues. J was trimmed by 1 base and V by 0 bases; bases with no gene match: 6. Germline CDR1 and CDR2: SGHDT and YYEEEE. The CDR3 reads CASSLVGSGGSQETQYF. As DNA, the CDR3 is TGTGCCAGCAGCTTGGTCGGTAGCGGGGGGTCCCAAGAGACCCAGTACTTC.

This chain links TRBV18 with TRBJ1-1; 9 nucleotides align to TRBD1. Germline V gene sequence: CDR1 KGHSH, CDR2 LQKENI. The junction had 4 bases not matched to a gene; V was cut back by 0 bases and J by 8 bases. This CDR3 comprises 14 residues. The CDR3 reads CASSPPGTGTEAFF. The CDR3 DNA reads TGTGCCAGCTCACCACCGGGGACAGGGACAGAAGCTTTCTTT.

The chain links TRBV7-6 to TRBJ1-6; possible D gene TRBD1, 5 bases. Germline CDR1 and CDR2: SGHVS and FNYEAQ. The CDR3 totals 13 residues. With 1 base removed from V and 10 bases from J, the gap between germline ends came to 8 bases. In nucleotides, the CDR3 is TGTGCCAGCAGCTTAGGCCAGGGATCACCCCTCCACTTT. It is translated as CASSLGQGSPLHF.

In this sample, this clone turned up many times. In nucleotides, the CDR3 is TGTGCCAGCAGCGACTCTAAACTAGCGGGAGTAGAGACCCAGTACTTC. It translates to CASSDSKLAGVETQYF. The chain joins TRBV3-1 (or the pseudogene TRBV3-2) to TRBJ2-5; 11 positions match TRBD2. This CDR3 spans 16 amino acids. The trim removed 5 bases at V and 4 bases at J, leaving 9 bases unmatched. CDR1 LGHDT and CDR2 YNNKEL come from the germline V gene (reference sequence).

The chain joins TRBV27 to TRBJ2-3; 8 bases are a match to TRBD2. V lost 7 bases, J lost 0 bases, and 6 bases stayed unmatched. This CDR3 comprises 15 residues. CDR1 is MNHEY, CDR2 SMNVEV, per germline (reference sequence). CDR3 protein: CASKETSASTDTQYF. The CDR3 DNA reads TGTGCCAGCAAGGAGACTAGCGCGAGCACAGATACGCAGTATTTT.

This rearrangement joins TRBV7-9 to TRBJ1-2; D gene uncertain. V gave up 4 bases and J gave up 8 bases, with 8 bases separating them. This CDR3 contains 11 residues. Germline CDR1 and CDR2: SEHNR and FQNEAQ (reference sequence). The CDR3 DNA reads TGTGCCAGCAGCTCCCCTCAGGGCTACACCTTC. Translating it yields CASSSPQGYTF.

The chain couples TRBV4-3 to TRBJ2-3, with a tentative D call TRBD2 (5 bases). Germline V lookup: CDR1 LGHNA, CDR2 YSLEER. The germline V and J ends were trimmed by 1 base and 7 bases, with 15 bases remaining between them. The CDR3 is made up of 15 amino acids. CDR3 sequence (DNA): TGCGCCAGCAGCCAAGGGACGGGGTATGGGTATACGCAGTATTTT. Translated: CASSQGTGYGYTQYF.

The chain recombines TRBV19 with TRBJ1-2, with 8 bases aligning to TRBD1. Looked up from germline, CDR1 is LNHDA and CDR2 is SQIVND (reference sequence). After removal of 10 bases from V and 5 bases from J, the junction contained 9 bases not matched to a gene. This CDR3 contains 13 residues. CDR3 sequence (DNA): TGTGCCACAAAAGGACAGGGCGAGTATGGCTACACCTTC. This encodes CATKGQGEYGYTF. The full variable domain, its missing parts supplied by reference TRBV19 and TRBJ1-2, is DGGITQSPKYLFRKEGQNVTLSCEQNLNHDAMYWYRQDPGQGLRLIYYSQIVNDFQKGDIAEGYSVSREKKESFPLTVTSAQKNPTAFYLCATKGQGEYGYTFGSGTRLTVV.

This clone was seen a single time. The chain uses TRBV6-5 and TRBJ2-7; the match to TRBD2 covers 10 bases. V shed 11 bases and J 3 bases; nucleotides not matched to a gene: 10. This CDR3 is built from 14 residues. Germline V gene data show CDR1 as MNHEY and CDR2 as SVGAGI. Written as DNA, the CDR3 is TGTGCCGCAAAACGGACTAGCGGTTACTACGAGCAGTACTTC. Translating gives CAAKRTSGYYEQYF.

The chain joins TRBV5-4 to TRBJ2-1, with D possibly TRBD2 on 7 matching bases. Between the trimmed V and J ends, which lost 4 bases and 0 bases, there was a span of 14 bases. The CDR3 is made up of 16 amino acids. Germline V gene data show CDR1 as SGHNT and CDR2 as YYREEE (reference sequence). This chain's CDR3 is CASSRGAESSYNEQFF. The CDR3 region has the DNA TGTGCCAGCAGCCGGGGGGCGGAGAGCTCCTACAATGAGCAGTTCTTC. The full variable domain, in which reference TRBV5-4 and TRBJ2-1 provide the parts outside the CDR3, is ETGVTQSPTHLIKTRGQQVTLRCSSQSGHNTVSWYQQALGQGPQFIFQYYREEENGRGNFPPRFSGLQFPNYSSELNVNALELDDSALYLCASSRGAESSYNEQFFGPGTRLTVL.

In its sample, this clone was seen once. The J gene is TRBJ1-2, the V gene TRBV12-3 or TRBV12-4; D call uncertain. CDR3 length: 12 residues. V dropped 3 bases and J dropped 2 bases, with 4 bases sitting between them. This chain's CDR3 is CASSFPNYGYTF. For the CDR3, the DNA is TGTGCCAGCAGTTTTCCAAACTATGGCTACACCTTC.

This chain connects TRBV7-9 to TRBJ2-5, with 11 bases aligning to TRBD2. With 5 bases clipped from V and 4 bases from J, the junction kept 9 bases outside the gene matches. Germline assignment: CDR1 SEHNR and CDR2 FQNEAQ (reference sequence). The length of the CDR3 is 16 residues. CDR3 sequence reads: CASSPPLSGGAETQYF. In DNA form, the CDR3 reads TGTGCCAGCAGCCCCCCCCTTAGCGGGGGGGCAGAGACCCAGTACTTC.

The V and J genes are TRBV11-2 and TRBJ2-5; D possibly corresponds to TRBD2 (5 bases). The CDR3 is 14 residues long. The V gene lost 4 bases and the J gene lost 5 bases, with 14 bases spanning the gap. CDR1 and CDR2 (germline): SGHAT, FQNNGV. DNA of the CDR3: TGTGCCAGCAGCTCCCTTCTAGCATTTGAGACCCAGTACTTC. Its protein product is CASSSLLAFETQYF.

The chain is built from TRBV18 and TRBJ1-2; 7 positions match TRBD1. The CDR3 runs to 14 residues. With 3 bases clipped from V and 8 bases from J, the junction kept 9 bases outside the gene matches. Germline CDR1 KGHSH, CDR2 LQKENI. The CDR3 reads CASSPETTGSGYTF. Here the CDR3 DNA reads TGTGCCAGCTCACCGGAGACGACAGGGTCGGGCTACACCTTC.